Included here is one T cell receptor (beta chain) sequence, with context. The sample is drawn from a study of technical replicates of blood from a handful of donors. Sequencing was performed with immunoSEQ multiplex PCR; in TCRdb, only in-frame clones are kept and a portion is missing. The sample carries about 80,000 clones, around 94% recorded once. V dropped 5 bases and J dropped 3; count of bases not matched to a gene: 7. The CDR3 extends over 14 amino acids. Germline CDR1 is SGHDT and CDR2 is YYEEEE. The J gene is TRBJ1-2, the V gene TRBV5-6; 7 bases fit TRBD1. Sequencing input: T cells isolated from PBMCs. The sequence came from a human donor in good health. CDR3 sequence reads: CASSSGTDYYGYTF. DNA for the CDR3: TGTGCCAGCAGTTCCGGGACAGATTACTATGGCTACACCTTC.